These 32 T cell receptor beta chains came from one sample sequenced in a study of technical replicates of blood from four donors. Some clones are missing from TCRdb's copy, which holds only in-frame ones; the method was immunoSEQ multiplex PCR. The sample includes about 80,000 clones, about 92% of them seen just once. The specimen sequenced was T cells isolated from PBMCs. These receptors all stem from a human donor in good health.

This clone was counted only a few times. The rearrangement uses TRBV18 and TRBJ1-1; D remains ambiguous. The CDR3 is 13 residues long. V shed 0 bases and J shed 5 bases, with 7 bases lying between them. Germline V gene data show CDR1 as KGHSH and CDR2 as LQKENI. CDR3 residues: CASSPPAGTEAFF. Written as DNA, the CDR3 is TGTGCCAGCTCACCACCGGCCGGGACTGAAGCTTTCTTT.

CDR3 in amino acids: CASGVLETQYF. CDR3 nucleotides: TGTGCCAGCGGAGTACTAGAGACCCAGTACTTC. This chain uses TRBV2 with TRBJ2-5, with D uncertain. Trimming cost V 8 bases and J 4 bases, with 8 bases left between them. Per germline, CDR1 SNHLY and CDR2 FYNNEI. The CDR3 has 11 amino acids.

This clone was detected a few times. The CDR3 nucleotides are TGTGCCAGTAGTCCCCATCAAGAGACCCAGTACTTC. It encodes CASSPHQETQYF. The chain links TRBV19 to TRBJ2-5; D is ambiguous. Germline-derived CDR1 and CDR2 are LNHDA and SQIVND (reference sequence). Deletions cut 5 bases from V and 2 bases from J, with 6 bases between. The CDR3 is made up of 12 amino acids.

The chain is built from TRBV9 and TRBJ2-1; 7 bases fit TRBD2. The junction had 4 bases not matched to a gene; V was cut back by 0 bases and J by 4 bases. The germline gives CDR1 SGDLS, CDR2 YYNGEE. The CDR3 runs to 15 residues. The CDR3 nucleotides are TGTGCCAGCAGCGTAGGAGGCGGGGGTTACAATGAGCAGTTCTTC. It codes for CASSVGGGGYNEQFF.

This chain links TRBV6-1 with TRBJ2-7; possible D gene TRBD1, 5 bases. V dropped 4 bases and J dropped 3 bases, with 10 bases sitting between them. The CDR3 totals 13 residues. Germline V gives CDR1 MNHNS, CDR2 SASEGT. The CDR3, as DNA: TGTGCCAGCAGTGCCATGACAGACTACGAGCAGTACTTC. Its protein product is CASSAMTDYEQYF.

J is TRBJ1-2 and V is TRBV7-9, with 7 bases matching TRBD1. The V gene end was trimmed by 5 bases and the J gene end by 4 bases; junction bases not matched to a gene: 4. Germline CDR1 reads SEHNR; CDR2 reads FQNEAQ (reference sequence). The CDR3 runs 13 residues. Here the CDR3 reads CASSTGTVYGYTF. The CDR3 region has the DNA TGTGCCAGCAGCACCGGGACAGTCTATGGCTACACCTTC.

Regarding this clone: Different DNA sequences within this sample yield the same CDR3. The chain is built from TRBV7-3 and TRBJ1-1, with D unclear. Trimming cost V 4 bases and J 5 bases, with 8 bases left between them. The CDR3 totals 12 residues. The germline V gene has CDR1 SGHTA and CDR2 FQGTGA. In DNA form, the CDR3 reads TGTGCCAGCAGCTCAGGAGGAACTGAAGCTTTCTTT. Translated: CASSSGGTEAFF.

This chain links TRBV7-9 with TRBJ2-1, with 10 bases lining up with TRBD2. This CDR3 has 15 amino acids. Germline V CDR1 and CDR2: SEHNR, FQNEAQ (reference sequence). Trimming cost V 0 bases and J 7 bases; bases outside gene matches: 3. In DNA form, the CDR3 reads TGTGCCAGCAGCTTAGCGCCTAGCGGGAGTAATGAGCAGTTCTTC. Protein sequence: CASSLAPSGSNEQFF.

The gene calls are TRBV30 and TRBJ1-4, with 7 nucleotides matching TRBD1. CDR1 GTSNPN and CDR2 SVGIG come from the germline V gene (reference sequence). The CDR3 length is 15 residues. Trimming cost V 0 bases and J 1 base; bases outside gene matches: 2. The CDR3 here is CAWSVHRGTNEKLFF. The CDR3 region has the DNA TGTGCCTGGAGTGTACACAGGGGAACTAATGAAAAACTGTTTTTT.

The chain has TRBV5-6 and TRBJ2-7; D may be TRBD1 (6 bases). This CDR3 spans 14 amino acids. Trimming removed 1 base from V and 3 bases from J, with 11 bases in between. Looked up from germline, CDR1 is SGHDT and CDR2 is YYEEEE. The CDR3, as DNA: TGTGCCAGCAGCTTGATAGGACAGATCTACGAGCAGTACTTC. It encodes CASSLIGQIYEQYF.

The chain is built from TRBV4-3 and TRBJ2-3, with TRBD1 as a possible D gene (6 bases). Trimming shortened V by 1 base and J by 2 bases, and 10 bases separated the two germline ends. Germline V gene sequence: CDR1 LGHNA, CDR2 YSLEER. The CDR3 loop spans 15 amino acids. The CDR3 bases are TGCGCCAGCAGCCAAGTCAACAGGGTCACAGATACGCAGTATTTT. Protein sequence: CASSQVNRVTDTQYF.

This chain links TRBV9 with TRBJ2-7; 8 bases match TRBD2. The CDR3 is 15 residues long. Germline CDR1 is SGDLS and CDR2 is YYNGEE. V lost 2 bases to trimming and J lost 4 bases; unmatched junction nucleotides: 8. CDR3 sequence (DNA): TGTGCCAGCAGCGTTGGTACCGGGGGGGAGTACGAGCAGTACTTC. Protein product: CASSVGTGGEYEQYF.

The chain recombines TRBV5-1 with TRBJ1-1; 8 bases are shared with TRBD1. Germline trimming cut 4 bases from V and 5 bases from J; bases unmatched to any gene: 7. The CDR3 sequence is 14 residues long. Germline lookup yields CDR1 SGHRS and CDR2 YFSETQ. CDR3 in amino acids: CASSPGQGFTEAFF. Written as DNA, the CDR3 is TGCGCCAGCAGCCCCGGACAGGGCTTTACTGAAGCTTTCTTT. Full variable domain (rest looked up from reference TRBV5-1 and TRBJ1-1): KAGVTQTPRYLIKTRGQQVTLSCSPISGHRSVSWYQQTPGQGLQFLFEYFSETQRNKGNFPGRFSGRQFSNSRSEMNVSTLELGDSALYLCASSPGQGFTEAFFGQGTRLTVV.

The rearrangement uses TRBV6-1 and TRBJ2-1; 7 bases match TRBD2. V lost 5 bases and J lost 3; bases outside the gene matches: 7. Germline V CDR1 and CDR2: MNHNS, SASEGT. The CDR3 length is 15 residues. The DNA of the CDR3 is TGTGCCAGCAGTCGTGTGGGGGGGGTCTACAATGAGCAGTTCTTC. This encodes CASSRVGGVYNEQFF.

A word on this clone: Lacking the conserved final phenylalanine or tryptophan, this CDR3 likely reflects a read error. No DNA is shown, since the ends of the CDR3 on it are uncertain; the CDR3 is the one TCRdb lists. The chain employs TRBV19 and TRBJ1-1; TRBD1, as called in the table, went unchecked against the DNA. CDR1 and CDR2 from the germline V gene are LNHDA and SQIVND (reference sequence). The CDR3 spans 13 amino acids, including both terminal residues. This chain's CDR3 is CASSYGRGQGILL.

This sequence joins TRBV2 and TRBJ2-5; no definite D call. V gave up 9 bases and J gave up 4 bases, with 12 bases separating them. CDR3 size: 12 residues. Germline V gene sequence: CDR1 SNHLY, CDR2 FYNNEI. CDR3 region: CASHGLSETQYF. The CDR3 region has the DNA TGTGCCAGTCACGGTTTATCAGAGACCCAGTACTTC.

This clone was picked up one time. The chain is built from TRBV19 and TRBJ1-2; D is perhaps TRBD1 (6 bases). Germline V CDR1 and CDR2: LNHDA, SQIVND (reference sequence). The CDR3 is 12 residues long. The germline V and J ends were trimmed by 6 bases and 6 bases, with 11 bases remaining between them. CDR3 amino acids: CASRWGQDGYTF. The CDR3 coding sequence is TGTGCCAGTAGATGGGGGCAGGATGGCTACACCTTC.

V usage is TRBV13 and J usage is TRBJ1-2; TRBD1 agrees at 7 bases. The ends lost 2 bases at V and 6 bases at J; junction bases unmatched: 3. From germline, CDR1 is PRHDT and CDR2 FYEKMQ (reference sequence). The CDR3 runs 13 residues. The CDR3 DNA is TGTGCCAGCAGCTTACGGCAGGGGGATGGCTACACCTTC. It yields the protein CASSLRQGDGYTF.

The CDR3: CASSQPGLFDEQYF. The CDR3 DNA is TGCGCCAGCAGCCAACCAGGGTTGTTCGACGAGCAGTACTTC. The chain joins TRBV4-3 to TRBJ2-7, with D possibly being TRBD1 (5 bases). There are 14 residues in the CDR3. Germline assignment: CDR1 LGHNA and CDR2 YSLEER. V shed 2 bases and J shed 5 bases, with 13 bases lying between them.

The CDR3 here is CASSGGTESYEQYF. CDR3 bases: TGTGCCAGCAGCGGCGGGACGGAATCCTACGAGCAGTACTTC. The V gene is TRBV4-2, the J gene TRBJ2-7; TRBD2 might be the D (6 bases). The germline V gene encodes CDR1 LGHNA and CDR2 YNFKEQ. This CDR3 has 14 residues. Trimming took off 5 bases at V and 1 base at J, with 12 bases between the two ends.

The V call is TRBV19, the J call TRBJ2-2; D may be TRBD1 (5 bases). V was shortened by 3 bases and J by 4 bases, with 12 bases between the two germline ends. From germline, CDR1 is LNHDA and CDR2 SQIVND (reference sequence). This CDR3 is 15 amino acids long. In DNA, the CDR3 is TGTGCCAGTAGTATTTCGCAGGGTATCACCGGGGAGCTGTTTTTT. Protein sequence: CASSISQGITGELFF.

The chain carries TRBV5-1 and TRBJ2-3; TRBD2 aligns across 11 bases. The CDR3 is made up of 22 amino acids. The ends lost 0 bases at V and 2 bases at J; junction bases unmatched: 20. Germline V gene data show CDR1 as SGHRS and CDR2 as YFSETQ. CDR3 protein: CASSLVPYEPQLAGVHTDTQYF. DNA for the CDR3: TGCGCCAGCAGCTTGGTACCGTACGAACCGCAACTAGCGGGAGTGCACACAGATACGCAGTATTTT.

The chain employs TRBV6-6 and TRBJ2-2; 7 nucleotides agree with TRBD2. The CDR3 has 15 amino acids. Losses at the gene ends were 2 bases for V and 5 bases for J; bases not matched to a gene: 5. Germline V lookup: CDR1 MNHNY, CDR2 SVGAGI (reference sequence). The CDR3 sequence is CASSYVGRETGELFF. Here the CDR3 DNA reads TGTGCCAGCAGTTACGTAGGGAGGGAAACCGGGGAGCTGTTTTTT.

This chain connects TRBV29-1 to TRBJ1-2; 7 bases fit TRBD1. Germline-derived CDR1 and CDR2 are SQVTM and ANQGSEA. This CDR3 is built from 14 residues. V was clipped by 5 bases and J by 4 bases; unmatched bases: 10. Written as DNA, the CDR3 is TGCAGCGTTCTAACAGGGGACGAGATCTATGGCTACACCTTC. The encoded protein is CSVLTGDEIYGYTF.

The CDR3 nucleotides are TGTGCCAGCAGCTTACTACTATCCGGTCCATTCTGGGAGCAGTACTTC. Its protein is CASSLLLSGPFWEQYF. The chain carries TRBV7-2 and TRBJ2-7, with D hard to call. Per the germline V gene, CDR1 is SGHTA and CDR2 is FQGNSA. The CDR3 is 16 amino acids. V lost 2 bases and J lost 7, with 21 bases in between.

The V and J genes are TRBV29-1 and TRBJ2-7; tentatively, D is TRBD2 (6 bases). CDR1 is SQVTM and CDR2 is ANQGSEA in the germline V gene. There are 13 residues in the CDR3. Trimming pared 1 base from V and 3 bases from J, leaving 10 bases between. The CDR3 sequence: CSVEGGLNYEQYF. As DNA, the CDR3 is TGCAGCGTTGAAGGGGGACTGAACTACGAGCAGTACTTC.

This clone came up once. The rearrangement uses TRBV6-5 and TRBJ2-5; no clear D. Looked up from germline, CDR1 is MNHEY and CDR2 is SVGAGI. V was cut by 0 bases and J by 4 bases, with 9 bases left in between. The length of the CDR3 is 14 residues. CDR3: CASSYSLQVETQYF. CDR3 nucleotides: TGTGCCAGCAGTTACTCGCTCCAGGTAGAGACCCAGTACTTC.

The V and J genes are TRBV29-1 and TRBJ2-7, with D perhaps TRBD1 (6 bases). Trimming took 2 bases from V and 3 from J, leaving 11 bases between them. Germline values: CDR1 SQVTM, CDR2 ANQGSEA. This CDR3 has 13 residues. CDR3 in amino acids: CSVESQGGYEQYF. The CDR3 DNA sequence: TGCAGCGTTGAAAGCCAAGGGGGCTACGAGCAGTACTTC.

J is TRBJ1-1 and V is TRBV6-6; 10 bases line up with TRBD1. The trim removed 8 bases at V and 3 bases at J, leaving 3 bases unmatched. The CDR3 is made up of 13 amino acids. Looked up from germline, CDR1 is MNHNY and CDR2 is SVGAGI (reference sequence). The CDR3 DNA sequence: TGTGCCAGCCCCGGGACAGGGGACACTGAAGCTTTCTTT. Its protein is CASPGTGDTEAFF.

The gene calls are TRBV6-6 and TRBJ2-5; D is undetermined. The germline V and J ends were trimmed by 6 bases and 7 bases, with 6 bases remaining between them. The CDR3 has 10 residues. Germline CDR1 reads MNHNY; CDR2 reads SVGAGI (reference sequence). As DNA, the CDR3 is TGTGCCAGCAGAAGCGCGACCCAGTACTTC. This sequence encodes CASRSATQYF.

This chain connects TRBV6-5 to TRBJ2-7, with a weak D call TRBD2 (6 bases). The germline V gene encodes CDR1 MNHEY and CDR2 SVGAGI. This CDR3 spans 14 amino acids. Trimming took off 6 bases at V and 0 bases at J, with 12 bases between the two ends. The chain's CDR3 is CASSIGGSSYEQYF. The CDR3, as DNA: TGTGCCAGCAGCATCGGGGGTTCCTCCTACGAGCAGTACTTC.

V gene TRBV11-3 combines with J gene TRBJ2-7; 9 nucleotides align to TRBD1. Trimming removed 1 base from V and 3 bases from J; junction bases left unmatched: 4. CDR3 length: 15 residues. CDR1 is SGHNT, CDR2 YENEEA, per germline. The CDR3: CASSLVGTGYYEQYF. The DNA of the CDR3 is TGTGCCAGCAGCTTAGTCGGGACAGGGTACTACGAGCAGTACTTC.